One sample yielded the 22 T cell receptor beta chains listed below, sequenced in a study of STAT3 mutations in large granular lymphocyte leukemia. These receptors' targets are unknown. Notes on the study in general: At least one immunodominant TCR beta clonotype appeared in every T-cell large granular lymphocyte leukemia patient.

The assay was immunoSEQ multiplex PCR, and TCRdb's table has in-frame clones only and misses some. The sample shows several thousand clones, around 90% of them seen only once. The sample taken for sequencing was peripheral blood mononuclear cells. The receptors originated from a man aged 60 to 69 with T-cell large granular lymphocyte leukemia. Some clones in this sample may be carry-over from other donors' samples.

The chain uses TRBV6-5 and TRBJ1-1; possible D gene TRBD1, 6 bases. This CDR3 region has 13 residues. The V gene lost 7 bases and the J gene lost 1 base, with 10 bases spanning the gap. Germline assignment: CDR1 MNHEY and CDR2 SVGAGI. CDR3 protein: CASTTGRNTEAFF. CDR3 in DNA: TGTGCCAGCACAACAGGGAGGAACACTGAAGCTTTCTTT.

The genes are TRBV28 and TRBJ2-3, with 10 bases aligning to TRBD2. Per germline, CDR1 MDHEN and CDR2 SYDVKM. V lost 6 bases and J lost 4; bases outside the gene matches: 13. The CDR3 runs to 17 residues. CDR3 bases: TGTGCCAGCAGACTAAGACTAGCGGGCCCCCACCCAGATACGCAGTATTTT. Protein sequence: CASRLRLAGPHPDTQYF.

The genes are TRBV5-8 and TRBJ1-5; D call uncertain. This CDR3 is 14 amino acids long. V shed 5 bases and J shed 1 base, with 10 bases lying between them. CDR1 and CDR2 from the germline V gene are SGHTS and YDEGEE. CDR3 region: CASRAVDSNQPQHF. The CDR3 DNA is TGTGCCAGCAGAGCGGTGGACAGCAATCAGCCCCAGCATTTT. The whole variable domain, remainder taken from reference TRBV5-8 and TRBJ1-5, is EAGVTQSPTHLIKTRGQQATLRCSPISGHTSVYWYQQALGLGLQFLLWYDEGEERNRGNFPPRFSGRQFPNYSSELNVNALELEDSALYLCASRAVDSNQPQHFGDGTRLSIL.

The J gene is TRBJ1-5, the V gene TRBV5-1; 9 positions agree with TRBD1. Germline assignment: CDR1 SGHRS and CDR2 YFSETQ. V lost 0 bases to trimming and J lost 6 bases; unmatched junction nucleotides: 4. CDR3 length equals 15 residues. The CDR3 nucleotides are TGCGCCAGCAGCTTGGGGACAGGGGTAGGTCAGCCCCAGCATTTT. Translated: CASSLGTGVGQPQHF. The full variable domain, completed using reference TRBV5-1 and TRBJ1-5, is KAGVTQTPRYLIKTRGQQVTLSCSPISGHRSVSWYQQTPGQGLQFLFEYFSETQRNKGNFPGRFSGRQFSNSRSEMNVSTLELGDSALYLCASSLGTGVGQPQHFGDGTRLSIL.

J is TRBJ2-7 and V is TRBV18; 9 bases fit TRBD2. CDR1 is KGHSH and CDR2 is LQKENI in the germline V gene. V was clipped by 8 bases and J by 6 bases; unmatched bases: 11. The CDR3 length is 14 residues. The CDR3: CASRSSGRSGEQYF. The CDR3, as DNA: TGTGCCAGCCGGTCGAGCGGGAGGTCGGGCGAGCAGTACTTC.

The rearrangement links TRBV7-9 to TRBJ2-7; tentative D call: TRBD1 (6 bases). CDR3 length: 14 amino acids. Deletions cut 8 bases from V and 7 bases from J, with 21 bases between. Germline CDR1 and CDR2: SEHNR and FQNEAQ (reference sequence). The CDR3 loop is CASCSQGGIGEQYF. Here the CDR3 DNA reads TGTGCCAGCTGTTCACAGGGTGGAATTGGGGAGCAGTACTTC. The variable domain in full, with the rest retrieved from reference TRBV7-9 and TRBJ2-7, is DTGVSQNPRHKITKRGQNVTFRCDPISEHNRLYWYRQTLGQGPEFLTYFQNEAQLEKSRLLSDRFSAERPKGSFSTLEIQRTEQGDSAMYLCASCSQGGIGEQYFGPGTRLTVT.

This sequence joins TRBV9 and TRBJ2-7; perhaps TRBD2 as D (5 bases). This CDR3 is 16 amino acids long. V lost 0 bases to trimming and J lost 5 bases, with 18 bases between them. Germline-derived CDR1 and CDR2 are SGDLS and YYNGEE. The CDR3 nucleotides are TGTGCCAGCAGCGTAGCCGGGAAGTACCAACAACACGAGCAGTACTTC. Translation gives CASSVAGKYQQHEQYF.

This chain links TRBV5-4 with TRBJ1-1; 9 positions agree with TRBD1. The CDR3 is 14 amino acids. The ends lost 4 bases at V and 5 bases at J; junction bases unmatched: 6. CDR1 and CDR2 from the germline V gene are SGHNT and YYREEE (reference sequence). The CDR3 sequence: CASSVGQGRTEAFF. The CDR3 DNA is TGTGCCAGCAGCGTGGGACAGGGAAGGACTGAAGCTTTCTTT. Variable domain in full (rest from reference TRBV5-4 and TRBJ1-1): ETGVTQSPTHLIKTRGQQVTLRCSSQSGHNTVSWYQQALGQGPQFIFQYYREEENGRGNFPPRFSGLQFPNYSSELNVNALELDDSALYLCASSVGQGRTEAFFGQGTRLTVV.

V usage is TRBV18 and J usage is TRBJ1-3; D is unclear. V lost 6 bases to trimming and J lost 0 bases, with 15 bases between them. The CDR3 has 16 amino acids. Germline CDR1 KGHSH, CDR2 LQKENI. CDR3 region: CASSPTIPSSGNTIYF. CDR3 coding DNA: TGTGCCAGCTCTCCGACCATACCGAGCTCTGGAAACACCATATATTTT. Filled out from reference TRBV18 and TRBJ1-3, the complete variable domain reads NAGVMQNPRHLVRRRGQEARLRCSPMKGHSHVYWYRQLPEEGLKFMVYLQKENIIDESGMPKERFSAEFPKEGPSILRIQQVVRGDSAAYFCASSPTIPSSGNTIYFGEGSWLTVV.

This chain connects TRBV5-1 to TRBJ1-2, with 10 bases that match TRBD1. Unmatched junction bases numbered 7, after V lost 4 bases and J lost 7 bases. CDR1 is SGHRS, CDR2 YFSETQ, per germline. The CDR3 extends over 14 amino acids. The CDR3 region is CASSPRQGAFGYTF. DNA for the CDR3: TGCGCCAGCAGCCCGAGACAGGGGGCCTTTGGCTACACCTTC.

The rearrangement joins TRBV25-1 to TRBJ2-7, with D perhaps assigned TRBD1 or TRBD2 (5 bases each). The V gene lost 1 base and the J gene lost 5 bases, with 15 bases spanning the gap. Germline CDR1 and CDR2: MGHDK and SYGVNS. The length of the CDR3 is 15 residues. The CDR3 coding sequence is TGTGCCAGCAGTGAATGGCGCAGGGAGTCGGACGAGCAGTACTTC. Protein sequence: CASSEWRRESDEQYF.

The chain employs TRBV4-2 and TRBJ1-5; 7 nucleotides agree with TRBD1. The CDR3 runs to 15 residues. Germline CDR1 LGHNA, CDR2 YNFKEQ. V trimming: 4 bases; J trimming: 5 bases; junction bases outside the gene matches: 8. In nucleotides, the CDR3 is TGTGCCAGCAGCCCCACCCCGACAGGGTATCAGCCCCAGCATTTT. Protein sequence: CASSPTPTGYQPQHF.

This chain links TRBV29-1 with TRBJ1-5; the D gene is possibly TRBD1 (6 bases). With 6 bases removed from V and 7 bases from J, the gap between germline ends came to 16 bases. Germline V gene data show CDR1 as SQVTM and CDR2 as ANQGSEA. This CDR3 comprises 13 residues. CDR3 in DNA: TGCAGCGTCTCGGACGGGGGCGGGCAGCCCCAGCATTTT. Translation: CSVSDGGGQPQHF.

As for this clone: One end of the junction varies from germline; a read error may be responsible. The CDR3 nucleotides read TGTGCCAGCAGCAAAGGACACGGGAAAGAGGCCCAGTACTTC. This gives the protein CASSKGHGKEAQYF. The chain couples TRBV5-4 to TRBJ2-5; D tentatively reads TRBD1 or TRBD2 (5 bases each). Germline loops: CDR1 SGHNT, CDR2 YYREEE (reference sequence). This CDR3 contains 14 residues.

The CDR3 nucleotides read TGTGCCAGCAGCCGAGACGGACAGGGGGCGGGTGGCTACACCTTC. This sequence encodes CASSRDGQGAGGYTF. The V and J genes are TRBV5-4 and TRBJ1-2, with TRBD1 matching 11 bases. CDR3 length equals 15 residues. The trim removed 4 bases at V and 7 bases at J, leaving 9 bases unmatched. Germline CDR1 is SGHNT and CDR2 is YYREEE (reference sequence).

Comments on this clone: The same CDR3 can be traced to other DNA sequences in this sample. The gene calls are TRBV9 and TRBJ2-5; D unresolved. Looked up from germline, CDR1 is SGDLS and CDR2 is YYNGEE. V was trimmed by 0 bases and J by 5 bases, leaving 11 bases between them. The CDR3 spans 14 residues. This CDR3 is CASSVGQAGETQYF. The CDR3 coding sequence is TGTGCCAGCAGCGTAGGCCAAGCTGGGGAGACCCAGTACTTC.

CDR3 in amino acids: CASSSGPALLEAFF. The CDR3, as DNA: TGTGCCAGCAGCTCAGGGCCAGCCCTTCTTGAAGCTTTCTTT. The V and J genes are TRBV7-9 and TRBJ1-1; D is perhaps TRBD1 (5 bases). Between the trimmed V and J ends, which lost 4 bases and 7 bases, there was a span of 16 bases. The CDR3 runs 14 residues. Looked up from germline, CDR1 is SEHNR and CDR2 is FQNEAQ (reference sequence).

The chain uses TRBV7-2 and TRBJ2-7; D ambiguous. This CDR3 contains 13 residues. The V and J ends lost 5 bases and 0 bases respectively, with 8 bases between them. Germline V gives CDR1 SGHTA, CDR2 FQGNSA. The CDR3, as DNA: TGTGCCAGCAGCCTAGATCACTCCTACGAGCAGTACTTC. It is translated as CASSLDHSYEQYF.

In its sample, this clone was seen once. The chain carries TRBV27 and TRBJ2-6; D is tentatively TRBD1 or TRBD2 (5 bases each). Germline V gene lookup returns CDR1 MNHEY and CDR2 SMNVEV (reference sequence). Trimming shortened V by 5 bases and J by 3 bases, and 8 bases separated the two germline ends. This CDR3 is 14 amino acids long. CDR3 region: CASSPGRGANVLTF. As DNA, the CDR3 is TGTGCCAGCAGTCCGGGGCGTGGGGCCAACGTCCTGACTTTC.

Notes on this clone: One end of the junction is discordant with germline, which a read error may explain. The chain couples TRBV9 to TRBJ2-5; D is unresolved. Germline CDR1 is SGDLS and CDR2 is YYNGEE. The CDR3 is 14 amino acids. Here the CDR3 reads CASSPGETISRRNF. In DNA, the CDR3 is TGTGCCAGCAGCCCCGGTGAGACAATCTCCCGGCGGAACTTC.

The chain links TRBV9 to TRBJ1-2; D might be TRBD1 (5 bases). Germline V gene sequence: CDR1 SGDLS, CDR2 YYNGEE. The CDR3 runs 14 residues. V was trimmed by 4 bases and J by 5 bases, leaving 15 bases between them. CDR3: CASSLGRMEYGYTF. In DNA form, the CDR3 reads TGTGCCAGCAGCTTGGGACGGATGGAATATGGCTACACCTTC.

The rearrangement links TRBV29-1 to TRBJ2-2, with TRBD1 matching over 7 bases. The CDR3 contains 14 residues. The junction had 10 bases not matched to a gene; V was cut back by 7 bases and J by 5 bases. The germline V gene encodes CDR1 SQVTM and CDR2 ANQGSEA. CDR3 sequence: CSAIRQGGTGELFF. CDR3 coding DNA: TGCAGCGCTATCCGACAGGGTGGAACCGGGGAGCTGTTTTTT.